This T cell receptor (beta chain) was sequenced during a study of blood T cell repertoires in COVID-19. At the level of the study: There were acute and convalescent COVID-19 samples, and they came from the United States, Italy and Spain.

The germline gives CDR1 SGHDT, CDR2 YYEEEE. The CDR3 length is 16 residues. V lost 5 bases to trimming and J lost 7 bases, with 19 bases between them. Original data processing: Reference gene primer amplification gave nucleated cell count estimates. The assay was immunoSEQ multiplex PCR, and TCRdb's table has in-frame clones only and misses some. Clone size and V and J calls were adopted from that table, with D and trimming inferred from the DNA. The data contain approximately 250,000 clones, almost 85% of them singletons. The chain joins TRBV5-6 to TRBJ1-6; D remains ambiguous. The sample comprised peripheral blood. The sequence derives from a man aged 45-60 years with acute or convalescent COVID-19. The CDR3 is CASSRPQRILNSPLHF. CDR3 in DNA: TGTGCCAGCAGTCGACCACAGCGGATTCTCAATTCACCCCTCCACTTT. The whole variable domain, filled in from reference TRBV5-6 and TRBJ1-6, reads DAGVTQSPTHLIKTRGQQVTLRCSPKSGHDTVSWYQQALGQGPQFIFQYYEEEERQRGNFPDRFSGHQFPNYSSELNVNALLLGDSALYLCASSRPQRILNSPLHFGNGTRLTVT.